This T cell receptor beta chain appears in the sequencing data of a study of neurological immune-mediated disorders. Broader study findings: The most TCR clonal expansion was seen in HTLV-1-associated myelopathy, whereas the least was seen in multiple sclerosis, below the level in healthy controls.

J gave up 3 bases and V 0 bases, and 5 bases lay outside the gene matches. The CDR3 runs to 17 residues. Germline V gene sequence: CDR1 SGHRS, CDR2 YFSETQ. Template-switch 5'RACE cDNA synthesis added a 10-nucleotide unique molecular identifier. TCRdb recomputed calls from the 5' RACE reads with MiXCR, one row per CDR3 protein. The sample shows about 69,000 distinct CDR3 sequences, 3% to 5% of them seen only once. This clonotype was observed many times. Antigen unknown. This chain uses TRBV5-1 with TRBJ2-1; the match to TRBD2 covers 11 bases. This sequence was found in a man aged 25-40 years with multiple sclerosis. The specimen was PBMCs. CDR3 in DNA: TGCGCCAGCAGCTTGGCCTCCCTAGCGGGGGGCTACAATGAGCAGTTCTTC. Amino acids: CASSLASLAGGYNEQFF.